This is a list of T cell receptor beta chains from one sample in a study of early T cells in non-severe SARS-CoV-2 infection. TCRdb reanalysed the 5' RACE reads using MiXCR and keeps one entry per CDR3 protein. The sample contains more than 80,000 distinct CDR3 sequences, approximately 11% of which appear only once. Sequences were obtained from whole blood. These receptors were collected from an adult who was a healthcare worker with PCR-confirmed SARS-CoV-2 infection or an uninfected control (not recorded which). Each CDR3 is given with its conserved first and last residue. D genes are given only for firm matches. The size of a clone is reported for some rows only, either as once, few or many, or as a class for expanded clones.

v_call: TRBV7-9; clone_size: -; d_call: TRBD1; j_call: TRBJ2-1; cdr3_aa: CASSSPDRGRNEQFF; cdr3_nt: TGTGCCAGCAGCTCCCCGGACAGGGGGCGCAATGAGCAGTTCTTC
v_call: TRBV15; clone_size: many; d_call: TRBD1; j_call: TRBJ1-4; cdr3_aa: CATSRRQGNEKLFF; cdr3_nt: TGTGCCACCAGCAGAAGACAGGGTAATGAAAAACTGTTTTTT
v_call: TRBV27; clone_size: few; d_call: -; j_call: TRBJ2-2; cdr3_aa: CASSLYRAGTGELFF; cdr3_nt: TGTGCCAGCAGTTTATACAGGGCGGGCACCGGGGAGCTGTTTTTT
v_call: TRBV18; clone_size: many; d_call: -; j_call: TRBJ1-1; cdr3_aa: CASSPGAAYTEAFF; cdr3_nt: TGTGCCAGCTCACCGGGGGCAGCTTACACTGAAGCTTTCTTT
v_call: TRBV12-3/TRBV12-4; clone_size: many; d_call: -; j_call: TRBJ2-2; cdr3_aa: CASSGSRNTGELFF; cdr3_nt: TGTGCCAGCAGTGGGAGCCGCAACACCGGGGAGCTGTTTTTT
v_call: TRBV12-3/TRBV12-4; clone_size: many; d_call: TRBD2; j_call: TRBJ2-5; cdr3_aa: CASSLSPGLAGGRQETQYF; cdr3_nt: TGTGCCAGCAGTTTATCCCCGGGACTAGCGGGGGGGCGACAAGAGACCCAGTACTTC
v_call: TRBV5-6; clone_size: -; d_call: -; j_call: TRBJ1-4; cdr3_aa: CASSYRQGNEKLFF; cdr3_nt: TGTGCCAGCAGCTACCGGCAGGGGAATGAAAAACTGTTTTTT
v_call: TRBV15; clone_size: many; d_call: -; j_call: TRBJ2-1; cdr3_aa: CATTYLGRGNEQFF; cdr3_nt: TGTGCCACCACTTATTTGGGGCGCGGCAATGAGCAGTTCTTC
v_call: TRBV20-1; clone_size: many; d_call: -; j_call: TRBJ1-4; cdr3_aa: CSARPSQRDEKLFF; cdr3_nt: TGCAGTGCTAGACCCTCACAAAGGGATGAAAAACTGTTTTTT
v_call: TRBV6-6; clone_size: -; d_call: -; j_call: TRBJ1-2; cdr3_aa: CASSYWVENYGYTF; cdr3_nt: TGTGCCAGCAGTTATTGGGTAGAAAACTATGGCTACACCTTC
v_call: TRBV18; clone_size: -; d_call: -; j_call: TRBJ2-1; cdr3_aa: CASSPSRLAGEQFF; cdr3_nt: TGTGCCAGCTCACCAAGCAGGCTCGCGGGTGAGCAGTTCTTC
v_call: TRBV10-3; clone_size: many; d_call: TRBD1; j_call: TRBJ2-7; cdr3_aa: CAIRDLGGHTYEQYF; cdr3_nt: TGTGCCATCAGGGACTTAGGGGGCCATACCTACGAGCAGTACTTC
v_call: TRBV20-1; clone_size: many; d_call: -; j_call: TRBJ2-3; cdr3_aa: CSARVPPSAETVQYF; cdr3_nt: TGCAGTGCTAGAGTACCCCCTAGCGCAGAGACGGTGCAGTATTTT
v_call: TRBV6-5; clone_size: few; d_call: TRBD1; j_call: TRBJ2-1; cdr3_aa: CASSLDRGSYNEQFF; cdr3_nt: TGTGCCAGCAGTTTGGACAGGGGGTCCTACAATGAGCAGTTCTTC
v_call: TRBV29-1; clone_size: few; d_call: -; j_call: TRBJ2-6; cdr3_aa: CSVVGLTGTNVLTF; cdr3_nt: TGCAGCGTTGTTGGGCTTACAGGGACCAACGTCCTGACTTTC
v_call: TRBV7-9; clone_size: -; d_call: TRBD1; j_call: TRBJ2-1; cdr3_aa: CASSPGTGQFF; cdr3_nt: TGTGCCAGCAGCCCCGGGACAGGTCAGTTCTTC
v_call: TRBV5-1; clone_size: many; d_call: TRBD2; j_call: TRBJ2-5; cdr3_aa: CATGTSGSRAETQYF; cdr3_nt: TGCGCCACCGGGACTAGCGGGAGTCGGGCGGAGACCCAGTACTTC
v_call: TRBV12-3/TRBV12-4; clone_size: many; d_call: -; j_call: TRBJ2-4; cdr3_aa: CASSYTILHLSPKNIQYF; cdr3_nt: TGTGCCAGCAGCTACACCATACTACACCTTTCCCCCAAAAACATTCAGTACTTC
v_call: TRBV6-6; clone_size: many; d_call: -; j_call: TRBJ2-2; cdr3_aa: CASTQEPGNTGELFF; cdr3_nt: TGTGCCAGTACACAGGAACCAGGGAACACCGGGGAGCTGTTTTTT
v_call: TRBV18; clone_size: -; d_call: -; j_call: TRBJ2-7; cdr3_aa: CASSPEVSYEQYF; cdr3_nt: TGTGCCAGCTCACCAGAGGTTTCTTACGAGCAGTACTTC
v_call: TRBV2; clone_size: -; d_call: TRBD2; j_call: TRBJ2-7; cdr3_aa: CASNRLAGDIGDEQYF; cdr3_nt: TGTGCCAGCAACAGACTAGCGGGGGACATTGGGGACGAGCAGTACTTC
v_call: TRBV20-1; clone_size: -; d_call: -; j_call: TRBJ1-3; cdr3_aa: CSARDRSSSGNTIYF; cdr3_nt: TGCAGTGCTAGAGATAGAAGCAGCTCTGGAAACACCATATATTTT
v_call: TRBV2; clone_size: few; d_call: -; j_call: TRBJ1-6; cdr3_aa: CASHVFRGIDSPLHF; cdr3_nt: TGTGCCAGCCACGTCTTCAGGGGAATCGATTCACCCCTCCACTTT
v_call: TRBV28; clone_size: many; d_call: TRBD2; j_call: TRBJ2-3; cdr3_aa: CASSFPLAGSYTQYF; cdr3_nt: TGTGCCAGCAGTTTCCCCCTAGCGGGATCTTATACGCAGTATTTT
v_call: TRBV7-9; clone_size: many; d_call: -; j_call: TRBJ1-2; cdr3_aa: CASSFPDAYGYTF; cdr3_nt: TGTGCCAGCAGCTTCCCAGATGCCTATGGCTACACCTTC
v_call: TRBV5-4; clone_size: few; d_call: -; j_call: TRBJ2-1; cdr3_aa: CASGRQNEQFF; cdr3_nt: TGTGCCAGCGGCCGACAGAATGAGCAGTTCTTC
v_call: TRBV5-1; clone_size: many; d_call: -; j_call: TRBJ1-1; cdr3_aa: CASSLTASGGEAFF; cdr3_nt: TGCGCCAGCAGCTTGACAGCTAGTGGGGGTGAAGCTTTCTTT
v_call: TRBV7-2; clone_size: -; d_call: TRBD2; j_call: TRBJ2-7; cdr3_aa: CASSVLASGGSYEQYF; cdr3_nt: TGTGCCAGCAGCGTCCTAGCTAGCGGGGGCTCCTACGAGCAGTACTTC
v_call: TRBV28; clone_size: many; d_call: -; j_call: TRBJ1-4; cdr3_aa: CASSSAGTGNEKLFF; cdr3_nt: TGTGCCAGCAGTTCGGCCGGTACAGGGAATGAAAAACTGTTTTTT
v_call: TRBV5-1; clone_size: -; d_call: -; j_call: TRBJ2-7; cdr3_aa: CASSLLVRSDSEQYF; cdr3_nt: TGCGCCAGCAGCTTGCTGGTCCGCTCGGATTCCGAGCAGTACTTC
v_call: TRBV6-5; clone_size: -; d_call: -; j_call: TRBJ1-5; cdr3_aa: CASSYVGNQPQHF; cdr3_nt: TGTGCCAGCAGTTACGTCGGCAATCAGCCCCAGCATTTT
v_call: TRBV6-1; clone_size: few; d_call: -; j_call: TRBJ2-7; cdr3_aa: CASSDRIYEQYF; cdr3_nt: TGTGCCAGCAGTGACCGGATCTACGAGCAGTACTTC
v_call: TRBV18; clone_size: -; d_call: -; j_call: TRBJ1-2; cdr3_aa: CASSPGQQGYGYTF; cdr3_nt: TGTGCCAGCTCACCAGGGCAGCAGGGCTATGGCTACACCTTC
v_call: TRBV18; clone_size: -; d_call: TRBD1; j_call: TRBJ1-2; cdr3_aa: CASSPGQGGYTF; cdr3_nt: TGTGCCAGCTCACCGGGACAGGGAGGCTACACCTTC
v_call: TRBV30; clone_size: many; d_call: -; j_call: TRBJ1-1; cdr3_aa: CAWSWANTEAFF; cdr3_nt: TGTGCCTGGAGTTGGGCGAACACTGAAGCTTTCTTT
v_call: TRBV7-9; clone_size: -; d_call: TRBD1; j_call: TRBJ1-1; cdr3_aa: CASSLSGGENTEAFF; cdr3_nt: TGTGCCAGCAGCTTATCAGGGGGTGAGAACACTGAAGCTTTCTTT
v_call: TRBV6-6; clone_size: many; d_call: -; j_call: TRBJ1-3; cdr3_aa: CASSYSRLVVGSGNTIYF; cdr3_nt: TGTGCCAGCAGTTACTCGAGACTGGTCGTCGGATCTGGAAACACCATATATTTT
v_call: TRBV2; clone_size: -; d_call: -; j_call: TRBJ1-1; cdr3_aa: CASSRTTQNTEAFF; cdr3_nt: TGTGCCAGCAGCCGAACTACTCAGAACACTGAAGCTTTCTTT
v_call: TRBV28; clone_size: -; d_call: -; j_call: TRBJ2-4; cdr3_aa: CASSLPQPKNIQYF; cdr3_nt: TGTGCCAGCAGTTTACCTCAGCCAAAAAACATTCAGTACTTC
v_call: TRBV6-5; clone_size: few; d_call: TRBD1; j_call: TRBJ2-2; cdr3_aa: CASSFDRGLTGELFF; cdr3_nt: TGTGCCAGCAGTTTCGACAGGGGGCTGACCGGGGAGCTGTTTTTT
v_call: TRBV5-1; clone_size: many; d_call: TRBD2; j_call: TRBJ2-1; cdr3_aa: CASSLTSGIMNEQFF; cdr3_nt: TGCGCCAGCAGCTTGACCAGCGGGATAATGAATGAGCAGTTCTTC
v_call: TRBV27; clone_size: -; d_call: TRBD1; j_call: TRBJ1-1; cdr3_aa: CASRGQGGITEAFF; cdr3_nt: TGTGCCAGCAGGGGACAGGGGGGAATCACTGAAGCTTTCTTT
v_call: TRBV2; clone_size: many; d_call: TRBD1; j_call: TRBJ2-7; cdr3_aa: CASSTRDSYEQYF; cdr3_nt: TGTGCCAGCAGTACCCGGGACAGCTACGAGCAGTACTTC
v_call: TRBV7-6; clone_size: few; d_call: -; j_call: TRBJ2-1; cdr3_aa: CASSLGQTSSYNEQFF; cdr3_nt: TGTGCCAGCAGCTTAGGCCAGACAAGCTCCTACAATGAGCAGTTCTTC
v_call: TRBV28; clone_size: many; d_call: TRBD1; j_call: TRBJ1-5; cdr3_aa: CASSPDRGYQPQHF; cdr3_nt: TGTGCCAGCAGCCCCGACAGGGGGTATCAGCCCCAGCATTTT
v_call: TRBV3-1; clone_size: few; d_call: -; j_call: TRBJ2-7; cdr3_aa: CASSQGEGVASNEQYF; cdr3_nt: TGTGCCAGCAGCCAAGGTGAGGGAGTCGCTAGCAACGAGCAGTACTTC
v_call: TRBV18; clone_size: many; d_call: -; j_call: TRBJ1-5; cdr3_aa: CASSGLDNQPQHF; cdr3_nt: TGTGCCAGCTCAGGGCTTGACAATCAGCCCCAGCATTTT
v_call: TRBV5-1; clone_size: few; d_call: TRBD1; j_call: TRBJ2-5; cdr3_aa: CASKQGASETQYF; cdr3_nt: TGCGCCAGCAAGCAGGGGGCCTCAGAGACCCAGTACTTC
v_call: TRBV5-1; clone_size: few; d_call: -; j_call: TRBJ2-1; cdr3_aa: CASSISGYNEQFF; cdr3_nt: TGCGCCAGCAGCATTAGTGGTTACAATGAGCAGTTCTTC
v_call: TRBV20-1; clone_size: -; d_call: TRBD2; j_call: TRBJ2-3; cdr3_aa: CSAPKTSARTDTQYF; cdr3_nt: TGCAGTGCACCGAAGACTAGCGCGCGCACAGATACGCAGTATTTT
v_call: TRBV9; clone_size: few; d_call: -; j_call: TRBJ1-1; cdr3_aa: CASSSLRGAHTEAFF; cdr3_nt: TGTGCCAGCAGCTCGTTAAGGGGGGCGCACACTGAAGCTTTCTTT
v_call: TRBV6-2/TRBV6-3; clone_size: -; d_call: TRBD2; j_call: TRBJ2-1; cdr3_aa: CAIRSERGVNEQFF; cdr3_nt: TGTGCCATCAGGTCGGAGCGGGGGGTTAATGAGCAGTTCTTC
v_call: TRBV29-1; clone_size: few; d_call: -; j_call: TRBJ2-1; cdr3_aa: CSAKQGGEQFF; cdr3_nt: TGCAGCGCCAAACAGGGAGGTGAGCAGTTCTTC
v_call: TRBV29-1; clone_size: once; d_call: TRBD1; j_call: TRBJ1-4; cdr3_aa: CSVSGQGHEKLFF; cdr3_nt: TGCAGCGTTTCCGGACAGGGCCATGAAAAACTGTTTTTT
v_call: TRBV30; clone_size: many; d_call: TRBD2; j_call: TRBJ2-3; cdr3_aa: CAWSVRLAGTDTQYF; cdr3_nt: TGTGCCTGGAGTGTACGCCTAGCGGGCACAGATACGCAGTATTTT
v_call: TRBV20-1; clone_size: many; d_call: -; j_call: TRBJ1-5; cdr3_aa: CSAFTRGVEQPQHF; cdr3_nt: TGCAGTGCTTTTACACGGGGAGTAGAGCAGCCCCAGCATTTT
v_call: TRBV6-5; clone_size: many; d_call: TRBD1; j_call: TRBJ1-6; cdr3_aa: CASSYSTGGNSPLHF; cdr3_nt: TGTGCCAGCAGTTACTCAACAGGGGGTAATTCACCCCTCCACTTT
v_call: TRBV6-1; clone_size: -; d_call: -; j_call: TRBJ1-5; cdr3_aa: CASNRQYNQPQHF; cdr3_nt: TGTGCCAGCAATCGACAGTACAATCAGCCCCAGCATTTT
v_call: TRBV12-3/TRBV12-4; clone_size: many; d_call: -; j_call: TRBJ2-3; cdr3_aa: CASSFAPPGADTQYF; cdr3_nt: TGTGCCAGCAGTTTTGCACCTCCAGGCGCAGATACGCAGTATTTT